This T cell receptor (beta chain) was obtained from a study of OX40 agonist ivuxolimab in advanced cancers. Study-wide context: Patients were dosed with the agonistic anti-OX40 (CD134) antibody ivuxolimab. Study results and caveats: Antigen targets of the expanded peripheral T cells went undetermined. Within 6 weeks, CD4+ and CD8+ blood T cells expanded clonally at 0.1 to 3.0 mg/kg. Some nonresponders also had low normalized T-cell clonal expansion.

As to this clone: Antigen unknown.

This CDR3 is built from 15 residues. V lost 0 bases to trimming and J lost 2 bases, with 12 bases between them. Germline lookup yields CDR1 SGHRS and CDR2 YFSETQ. Only in-frame clones appear in the TCRdb table, and some are missing; sequencing was by immunoSEQ multiplex PCR. Altogether under 150,000 clones are present, about nine tenths being singletons, with the ten largest covering 0.9% to 1.2%. V usage is TRBV5-1 and J usage is TRBJ2-7; D gene uncertain. Sequences were derived from CD4+ or CD8+ T cells sorted from blood, sampled in a trial of the OX40 agonist ivuxolimab. The source of this sequence is an adult with an advanced solid tumor such as melanoma, head and neck, liver or kidney cancer. For the CDR3, the DNA is TGCGCCAGCAGCTTGGCCCCTGAGGATACCTACGAGCAGTACTTC. This encodes CASSLAPEDTYEQYF.